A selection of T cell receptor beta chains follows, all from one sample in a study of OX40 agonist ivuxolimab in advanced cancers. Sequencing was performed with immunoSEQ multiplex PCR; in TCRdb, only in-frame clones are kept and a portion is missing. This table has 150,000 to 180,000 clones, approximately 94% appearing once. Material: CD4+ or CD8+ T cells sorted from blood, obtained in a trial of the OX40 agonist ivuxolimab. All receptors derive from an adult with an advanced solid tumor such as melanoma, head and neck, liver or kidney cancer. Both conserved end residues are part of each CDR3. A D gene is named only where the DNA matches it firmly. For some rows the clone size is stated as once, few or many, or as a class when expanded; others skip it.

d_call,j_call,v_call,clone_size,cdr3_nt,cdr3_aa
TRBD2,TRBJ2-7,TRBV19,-,TGTGCCAGTAGTCCCTGGGCTGGGGAGGGGACCTACGAGCAGTACTTC,CASSPWAGEGTYEQYF
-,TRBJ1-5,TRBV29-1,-,TGCAGCACAGGAGGGAATAGCAATCAGCCCCAGCATTTT,CSTGGNSNQPQHF
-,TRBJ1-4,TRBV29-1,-,TGCAGCGTTGGAACAGGAGAAAAACTGTTTTTT,CSVGTGEKLFF
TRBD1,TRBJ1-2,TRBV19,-,TGTGCCAGTAGTCCCCCCGGGACAGGCCTCTATGGCTACACCTTC,CASSPPGTGLYGYTF
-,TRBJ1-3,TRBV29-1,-,TGCAGCGTTGAAGAGATCTCTGGAAACACCATATATTTT,CSVEEISGNTIYF
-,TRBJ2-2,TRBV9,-,TGTGCCAGCTCCAAGGGACCATCTTACACCGGGGAGCTGTTTTTT,CASSKGPSYTGELFF
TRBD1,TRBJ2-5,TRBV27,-,TGTGCCAGCAGTTTAGCGCGGACAGGGGGCGAAGAGACCCAGTACTTC,CASSLARTGGEETQYF
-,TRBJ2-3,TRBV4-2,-,TGTGCCAGCAGCCGCGAGGGACGCACAGATACGCAGTATTTT,CASSREGRTDTQYF
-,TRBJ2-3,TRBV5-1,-,TGCGCCAGCAGCGATGGACGAGTCGTCAGCACAGATACGCAGTATTTT,CASSDGRVVSTDTQYF
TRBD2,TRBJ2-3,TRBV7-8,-,TGTGCCAGCAGCTTAGTGCAGCGGGGTCAATCAGATACGCAGTATTTT,CASSLVQRGQSDTQYF
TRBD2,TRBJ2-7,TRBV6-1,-,TGTGCCAGCAGGATACCGGGAGGGAAATCCTACGAGCAGTACTTC,CASRIPGGKSYEQYF
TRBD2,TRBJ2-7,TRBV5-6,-,TGTGCCAGCAGCCAAAAGCCGACTAGCGGGAGGTTCGAGCAGTACTTC,CASSQKPTSGRFEQYF
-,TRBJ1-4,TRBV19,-,TGTGCCAGTAGTACCTCCGGGACGTCGAGGGAAAAACTGTTTTTT,CASSTSGTSREKLFF
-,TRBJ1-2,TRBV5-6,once,TGTGCCAGCAGCCCCGGACAGACCTATGGCTACACCTTC,CASSPGQTYGYTF
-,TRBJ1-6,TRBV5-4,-,TGTGCCAGCAGCTTGGGACAGCCAAATTCACCCCTCCACTTT,CASSLGQPNSPLHF
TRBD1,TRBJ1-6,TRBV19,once,TGTGCCAGTAGTGCGACAGGGGGTCCGGGTTCACCCCTCCACTTT,CASSATGGPGSPLHF
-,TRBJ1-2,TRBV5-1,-,TGCGCCAGCAGCTTGGCAGGCAGGGAGGGATATGGCTACACCTTC,CASSLAGREGYGYTF
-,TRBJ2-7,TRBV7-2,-,TGTGCCAGCAGCTTTTATGTCGAGCAGTACTTC,CASSFYVEQYF
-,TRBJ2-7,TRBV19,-,TGTGCCAGTAGTATAAGGCCAGCCTACGAGCAGTACTTC,CASSIRPAYEQYF
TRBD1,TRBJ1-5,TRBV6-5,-,TGTGCCAGCAGCCCGAACGACAGGGATCAGCCCCAGCATTTT,CASSPNDRDQPQHF
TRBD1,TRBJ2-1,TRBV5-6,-,TGTGCCAGCAGCTTGGGTCAGGGGGTGTACAATGAGCAGTTCTTC,CASSLGQGVYNEQFF
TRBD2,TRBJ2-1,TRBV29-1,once,TGCAGCGTCCACATAATCCCCCTAGCGGGGGGGTTGGGTAATGAGCAGTTCTTC,CSVHIIPLAGGLGNEQFF
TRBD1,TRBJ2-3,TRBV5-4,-,TGTGCCAGCAGCTTGAAGGGGGCCCCAGATACGCAGTATTTT,CASSLKGAPDTQYF
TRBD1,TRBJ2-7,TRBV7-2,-,TGTGCCAGCAGGACCCGGGACAGGGGTTACGAGCAGTACTTC,CASRTRDRGYEQYF
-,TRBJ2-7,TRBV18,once,TGTGCCAGCTCACCACCGTCGTTCATCTGGGAGCAGTACTTC,CASSPPSFIWEQYF
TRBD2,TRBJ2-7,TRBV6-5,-,TGTGCCAGCAGTTACCTGGGACTAGTGCTGGGCGAGCAGTACTTC,CASSYLGLVLGEQYF
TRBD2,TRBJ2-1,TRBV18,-,TGTGCCAGCTCACCAACGGGGGGAGGCGATGAGCAGTTCTTC,CASSPTGGGDEQFF
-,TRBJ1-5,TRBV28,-,TGTGCCAGCAGCACGAATCAGCCCCAGCATTTT,CASSTNQPQHF
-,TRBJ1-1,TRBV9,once,TGTGCCAGCAGCCTGCGAAATAGGGACACTGAAGCTTTCTTT,CASSLRNRDTEAFF
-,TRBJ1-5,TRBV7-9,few,TGTGCCAGCAGCTTAGGCAGGGGCAAAAGCAATCAGCCCCAGCATTTT,CASSLGRGKSNQPQHF
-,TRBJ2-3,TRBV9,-,TGTGCCAGCAGCGTATCGGTTCCACAGAGAGACACTAGCACAGATACGCAGTATTTT,CASSVSVPQRDTSTDTQYF
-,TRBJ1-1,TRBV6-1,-,TGTGCCAGCAGTGAAGTAAGGGGAACTGAAGCTTTCTTT,CASSEVRGTEAFF
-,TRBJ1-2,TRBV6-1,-,TGTGCCAGCAGGGGGGCCCTTGGCTACACCTTC,CASRGALGYTF
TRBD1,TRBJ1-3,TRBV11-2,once,TGTGCCAGCAGCTTAGATGACAGGGCGCCTACTGGAAACACCATATATTTT,CASSLDDRAPTGNTIYF
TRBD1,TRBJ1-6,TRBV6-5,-,TGTGCCAGCAGCCCGGGACAGCTTTCACCCCTCCACTTT,CASSPGQLSPLHF
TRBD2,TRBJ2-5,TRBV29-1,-,TGCAGCGTGTTGAGGGAGGGCCGAGAGACCCAGTACTTC,CSVLREGRETQYF
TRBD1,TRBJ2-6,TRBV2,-,TGTGCCAGCAGGATAAACAGGGGCTCGGGGGCCAACGTCCTGACTTTC,CASRINRGSGANVLTF
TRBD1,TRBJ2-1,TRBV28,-,TGTGCCAGCAGCAGGGACAGGGGGCTGGATGAGCAGTTCTTC,CASSRDRGLDEQFF
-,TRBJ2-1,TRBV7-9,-,TGTGCCGCTTCGAGGGGCAATGAGCAGTTCTTC,CAASRGNEQFF
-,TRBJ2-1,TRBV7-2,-,TGTGCCAGCAGCTTATACCGGAATGAGCAGTTCTTC,CASSLYRNEQFF
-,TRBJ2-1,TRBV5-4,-,TGTGCCAGCAGCTTGGGAGGTCGGGGCGGATTAACCTACAATGAGCAGTTCTTC,CASSLGGRGGLTYNEQFF
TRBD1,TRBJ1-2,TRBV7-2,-,TGTGCCAGCACTCTTTTGAGGGACAGGGGCTATGGCTACACCTTC,CASTLLRDRGYGYTF
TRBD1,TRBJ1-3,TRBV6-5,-,TGTGCCAGCAGTCCGACAGGGGCAAACACCATATATTTT,CASSPTGANTIYF
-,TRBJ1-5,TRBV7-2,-,TGTGCCAGCAGCCCAGGAAGGGTTGGGCAGCCCCAGCATTTT,CASSPGRVGQPQHF
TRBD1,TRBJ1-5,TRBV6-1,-,TGTGCCAGCAGTGGGTGGGACAGACCTAGCAATCAGCCCCAGCATTTT,CASSGWDRPSNQPQHF
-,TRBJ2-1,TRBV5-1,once,TGCGCCAGCAGCTTGGAGACTCCACCTGGGGAGCAGTTCTTC,CASSLETPPGEQFF
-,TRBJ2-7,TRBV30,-,TGTGCCTGGAGCCGGTCCAGCTCCTACGAGCAGTACTTC,CAWSRSSSYEQYF
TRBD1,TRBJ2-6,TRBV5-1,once,TGCGCCAGCAGCGTCACCGGGACAGGGGCCTCTGGGGCCAACGTCCTGACTTTC,CASSVTGTGASGANVLTF
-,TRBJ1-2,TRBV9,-,TGTGCCAGCAGCGTAGTTGTCGGAGTAGAGTATGGCTACACCTTC,CASSVVVGVEYGYTF
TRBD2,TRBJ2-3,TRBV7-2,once,TGTGCCAGCAGCGACCGACTAGCGGGGGCCTTCACAGATACGCAGTATTTT,CASSDRLAGAFTDTQYF
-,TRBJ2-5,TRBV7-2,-,TGTGCCAGCAGCTTAGGAGAACACCAAGAGACCCAGTACTTC,CASSLGEHQETQYF
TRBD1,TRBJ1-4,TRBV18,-,TGTGCCAGCTCACCACTGAGACAGGGGGGTGAAAAACTGTTTTTT,CASSPLRQGGEKLFF
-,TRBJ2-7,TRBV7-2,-,TGTGCCAGCAGCTTAGGTTTACAGATCTACGAGCAGTACTTC,CASSLGLQIYEQYF